This T cell receptor (beta chain) was recovered during a study of spatial heterogeneity in lung cancer. Overall study context: A consistent excess of beta-chain over alpha-chain sequences was detected.

The time point was: blood at routine non-recurrence follow-up after resection. One entry per CDR3 protein, called by TCRdb with MiXCR from the 5' RACE reads. This sample has approximately 41,000 distinct CDR3 sequences, with approximately 10% found just once. The V end was cut by 0 bases, the J end by 2 bases, with 13 bases between. CDR1 is SGDLS and CDR2 is YYNGEE in the germline V gene. The CDR3 contains 16 residues. This TCR was recovered from a female donor with early-stage non-small cell lung cancer. This chain connects TRBV9 to TRBJ2-3; possibly TRBD2 for D (5 bases). The specimen comprised PBMCs, sampled at follow-up. In nucleotides, the CDR3 is TGTGCCAGCAGCGTAGCTCCCCAGCGGATCACAGATACGCAGTATTTT. This codes for CASSVAPQRITDTQYF.